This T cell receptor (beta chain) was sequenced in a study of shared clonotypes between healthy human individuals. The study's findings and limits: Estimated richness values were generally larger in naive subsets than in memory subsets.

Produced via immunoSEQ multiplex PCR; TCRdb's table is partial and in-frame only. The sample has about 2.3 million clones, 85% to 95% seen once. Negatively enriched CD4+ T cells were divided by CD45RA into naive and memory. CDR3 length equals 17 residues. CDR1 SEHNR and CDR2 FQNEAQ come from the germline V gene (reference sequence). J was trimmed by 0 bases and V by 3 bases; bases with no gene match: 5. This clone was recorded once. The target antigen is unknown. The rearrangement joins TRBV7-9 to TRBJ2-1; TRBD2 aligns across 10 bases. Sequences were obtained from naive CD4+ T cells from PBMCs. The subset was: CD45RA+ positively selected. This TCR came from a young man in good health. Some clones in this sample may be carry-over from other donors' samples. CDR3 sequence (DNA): TGTGCCAGCAGCTTGCGAAGACTAGCGGGCTCCTACAATGAGCAGTTCTTC. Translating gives CASSLRRLAGSYNEQFF.